This T cell receptor (beta chain) was captured in a study of blood T cell repertoires in COVID-19. The CDR3 is 15 residues long. J gave up 5 bases and V 4 bases, and 4 bases lay outside the gene matches. CDR1 and CDR2 from the germline V gene are LGHNA and YNFKEQ. Per the original data handling: Counts of nucleated cells, estimated from reference gene primer amplification, were obtained. TCRdb's copy holds only in-frame clones and misses some; the assay was immunoSEQ multiplex PCR. V, J and clone size derive from that table, while D and trimming were established from the DNA sequence. This table holds around 73,000 clones, about 74% found once.

The receptor's source is a man between 70 and 80 years old with COVID-19, enrolled during active disease. The chain employs TRBV4-2 and TRBJ2-5; TRBD2 matches at 13 bases. Sequencing was carried out using peripheral blood. CDR3 coding DNA: TGTGCCAGCAGCCTCGGGACTAGCGGGGCGGAGACCCAGTACTTC. This sequence encodes CASSLGTSGAETQYF.